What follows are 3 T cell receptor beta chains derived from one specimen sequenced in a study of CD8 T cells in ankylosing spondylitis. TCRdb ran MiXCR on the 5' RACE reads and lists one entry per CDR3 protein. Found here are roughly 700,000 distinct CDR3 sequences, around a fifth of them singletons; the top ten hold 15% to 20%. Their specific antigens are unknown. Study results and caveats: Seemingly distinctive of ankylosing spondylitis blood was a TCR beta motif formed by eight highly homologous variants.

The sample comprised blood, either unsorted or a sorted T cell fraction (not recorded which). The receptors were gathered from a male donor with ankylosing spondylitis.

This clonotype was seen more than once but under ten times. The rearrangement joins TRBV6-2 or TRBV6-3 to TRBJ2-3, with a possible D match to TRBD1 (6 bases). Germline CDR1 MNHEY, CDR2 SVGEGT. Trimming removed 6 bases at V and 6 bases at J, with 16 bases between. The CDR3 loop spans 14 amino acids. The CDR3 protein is CASRPRDTSDTQYF. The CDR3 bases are TGTGCCAGCAGACCCCGGGACACCTCCGATACGCAGTATTTT.

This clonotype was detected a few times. The CDR3 DNA reads as TGTGCCAGCAGCTTAACAGGCGGGAGGGACAATGAGCAGTTCTTC. Protein: CASSLTGGRDNEQFF. The V and J genes are TRBV7-3 and TRBJ2-1, with TRBD2 identical over 9 bases. CDR3 length: 15 amino acids. Germline values: CDR1 SGHTA, CDR2 FQGTGA. The J segment lost 5 bases and the V segment lost 0 bases, leaving 2 bases of the junction unmatched.

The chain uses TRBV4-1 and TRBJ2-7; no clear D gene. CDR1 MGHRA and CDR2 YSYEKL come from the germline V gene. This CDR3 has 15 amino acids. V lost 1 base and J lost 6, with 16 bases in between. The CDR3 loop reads CASSQAGSVVSEQYF. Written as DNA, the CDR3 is TGCGCCAGCAGCCAAGCTGGGTCCGTGGTGTCCGAGCAGTACTTC.